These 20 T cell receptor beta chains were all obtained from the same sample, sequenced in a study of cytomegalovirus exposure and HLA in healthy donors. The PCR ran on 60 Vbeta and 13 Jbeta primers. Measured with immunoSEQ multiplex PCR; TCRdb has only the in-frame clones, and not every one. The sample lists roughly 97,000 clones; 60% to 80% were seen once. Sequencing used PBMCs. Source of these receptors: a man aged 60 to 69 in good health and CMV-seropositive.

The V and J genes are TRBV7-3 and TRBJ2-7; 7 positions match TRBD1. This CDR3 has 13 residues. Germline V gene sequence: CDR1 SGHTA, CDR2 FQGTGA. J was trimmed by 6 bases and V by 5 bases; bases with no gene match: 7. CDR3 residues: CASSTDRDREQYF. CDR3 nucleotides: TGTGCCAGCAGCACAGACAGGGACCGCGAGCAGTACTTC.

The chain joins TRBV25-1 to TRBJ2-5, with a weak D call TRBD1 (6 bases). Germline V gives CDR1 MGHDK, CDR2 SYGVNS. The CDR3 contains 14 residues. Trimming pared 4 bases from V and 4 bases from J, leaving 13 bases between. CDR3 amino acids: CASSGAGAVETQYF. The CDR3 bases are TGTGCCAGCAGTGGGGCAGGGGCCGTAGAGACCCAGTACTTC.

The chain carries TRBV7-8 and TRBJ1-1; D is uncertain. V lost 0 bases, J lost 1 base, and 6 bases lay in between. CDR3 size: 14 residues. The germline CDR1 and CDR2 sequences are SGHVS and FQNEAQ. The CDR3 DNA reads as TGTGCCAGCAGCTTAGCGAGGGAGAACACTGAAGCTTTCTTT. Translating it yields CASSLARENTEAFF.

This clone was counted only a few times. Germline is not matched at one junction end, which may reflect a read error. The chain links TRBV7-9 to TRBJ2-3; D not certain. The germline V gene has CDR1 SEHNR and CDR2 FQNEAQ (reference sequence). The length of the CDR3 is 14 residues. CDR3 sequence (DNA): TGTTCCAGCCGACCAGGATCTAGCACAGATACGCAGTATTTT. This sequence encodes CSSRPGSSTDTQYF. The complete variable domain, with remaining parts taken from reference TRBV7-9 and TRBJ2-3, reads DTGVSQNPRHKITKRGQNVTFRCDPISEHNRLYWYRQTLGQGPEFLTYFQNEAQLEKSRLLSDRFSAERPKGSFSTLEIQRTEQGDSAMYLCSSRPGSSTDTQYFGPGTRLTVL.

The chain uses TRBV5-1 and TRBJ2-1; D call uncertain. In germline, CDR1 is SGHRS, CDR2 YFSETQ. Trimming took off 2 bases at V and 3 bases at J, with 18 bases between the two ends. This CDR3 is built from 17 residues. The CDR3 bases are TGCGCCAGCAGCTTTGGGCAGCCGCTTTCGAGCTACAATGAGCAGTTCTTC. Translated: CASSFGQPLSSYNEQFF.

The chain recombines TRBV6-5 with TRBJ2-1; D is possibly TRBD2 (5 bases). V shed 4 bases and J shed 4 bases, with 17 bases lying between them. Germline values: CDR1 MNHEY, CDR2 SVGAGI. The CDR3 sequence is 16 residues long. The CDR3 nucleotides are TGTGCCAGCAGTTGGTCGCAGTCGACTAATTACAATGAGCAGTTCTTC. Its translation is CASSWSQSTNYNEQFF.

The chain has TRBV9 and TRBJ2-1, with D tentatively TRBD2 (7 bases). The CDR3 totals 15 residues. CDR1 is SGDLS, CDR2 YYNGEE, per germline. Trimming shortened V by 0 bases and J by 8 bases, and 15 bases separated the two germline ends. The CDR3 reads CASSVGGRGGDEQFF. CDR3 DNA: TGTGCCAGCAGCGTAGGGGGGAGGGGGGGCGATGAGCAGTTCTTC.

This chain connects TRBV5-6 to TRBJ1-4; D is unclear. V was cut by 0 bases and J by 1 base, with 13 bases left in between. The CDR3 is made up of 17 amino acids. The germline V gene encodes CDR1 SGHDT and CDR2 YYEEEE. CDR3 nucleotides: TGTGCCAGCAGCTTGGTCTTGGAGGAAAGAACTAATGAAAAACTGTTTTTT. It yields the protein CASSLVLEERTNEKLFF.

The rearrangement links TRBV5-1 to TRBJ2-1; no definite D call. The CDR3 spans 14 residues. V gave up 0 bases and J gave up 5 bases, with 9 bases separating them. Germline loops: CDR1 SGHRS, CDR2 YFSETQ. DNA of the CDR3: TGCGCCAGCAGCTTGGTATCCTTCCACAATGAGCAGTTCTTC. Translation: CASSLVSFHNEQFF.

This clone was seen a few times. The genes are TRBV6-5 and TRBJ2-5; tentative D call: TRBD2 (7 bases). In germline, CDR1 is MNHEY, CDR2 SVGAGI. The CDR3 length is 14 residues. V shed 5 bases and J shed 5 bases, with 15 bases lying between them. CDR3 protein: CASSRRGGVETQYF. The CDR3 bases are TGTGCCAGCAGTAGGAGGGGGGGCGTGGAGACCCAGTACTTC.

The CDR3 loop is CASSRQGYNEQFF. The CDR3 DNA reads as TGTGCCAGCAGCCGACAGGGCTACAATGAGCAGTTCTTC. The chain combines TRBV7-2 with TRBJ2-1, with 7 bases that match TRBD1. V lost 5 bases, J lost 3 bases, and 1 base stayed unmatched. The CDR3 extends over 13 amino acids. Germline CDR1 reads SGHTA; CDR2 reads FQGNSA.

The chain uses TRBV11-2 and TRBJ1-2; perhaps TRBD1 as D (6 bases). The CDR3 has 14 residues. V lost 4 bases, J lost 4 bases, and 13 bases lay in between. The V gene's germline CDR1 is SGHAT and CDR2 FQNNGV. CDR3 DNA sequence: TGTGCCAGCAGCTATCTACTACAGGGCTATGGCTACACCTTC. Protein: CASSYLLQGYGYTF.

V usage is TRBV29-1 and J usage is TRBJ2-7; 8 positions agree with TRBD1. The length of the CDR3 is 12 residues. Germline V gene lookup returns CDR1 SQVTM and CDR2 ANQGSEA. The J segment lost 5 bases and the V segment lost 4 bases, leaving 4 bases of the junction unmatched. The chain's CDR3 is CSVGRQGNEQYF. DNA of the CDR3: TGCAGCGTTGGGCGACAGGGGAACGAGCAGTACTTC.

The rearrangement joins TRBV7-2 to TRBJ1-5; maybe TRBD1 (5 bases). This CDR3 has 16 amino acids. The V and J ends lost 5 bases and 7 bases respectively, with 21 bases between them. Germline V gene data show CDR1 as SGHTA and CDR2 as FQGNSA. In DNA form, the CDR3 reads TGTGCCAGCAGCCTTCACTCTGGGGGGAGGGGACAGCCCCAGCATTTT. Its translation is CASSLHSGGRGQPQHF.

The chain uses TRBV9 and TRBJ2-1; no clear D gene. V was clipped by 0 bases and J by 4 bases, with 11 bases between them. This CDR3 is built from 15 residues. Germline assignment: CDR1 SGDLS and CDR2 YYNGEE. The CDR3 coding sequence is TGTGCCAGCAGCGTAGCTGATGAGAATTACAATGAGCAGTTCTTC. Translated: CASSVADENYNEQFF. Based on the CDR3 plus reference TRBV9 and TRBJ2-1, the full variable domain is DSGVTQTPKHLITATGQRVTLRCSPRSGDLSVYWYQQSLDQGLQFLIQYYNGEERAKGNILERFSAQQFPDLHSELNLSSLELGDSALYFCASSVADENYNEQFFGPGTRLTVL.

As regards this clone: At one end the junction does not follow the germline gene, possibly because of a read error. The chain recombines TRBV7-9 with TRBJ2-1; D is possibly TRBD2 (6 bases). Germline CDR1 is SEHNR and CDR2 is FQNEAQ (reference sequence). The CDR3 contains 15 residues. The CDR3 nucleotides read TGTTCCAGCAGCCCTAAGCTCGGGACTTACAATGAGCAGTTCTTC. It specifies CSSSPKLGTYNEQFF.

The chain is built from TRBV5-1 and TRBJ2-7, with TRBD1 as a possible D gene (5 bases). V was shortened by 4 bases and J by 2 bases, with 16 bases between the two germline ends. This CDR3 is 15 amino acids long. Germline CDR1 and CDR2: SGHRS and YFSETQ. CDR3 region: CASSPGHIETYEQYF. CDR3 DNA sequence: TGCGCCAGCAGCCCCGGACACATCGAGACCTACGAGCAGTACTTC.

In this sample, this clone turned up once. The CDR3: CASSIGGHSPLHF. CDR3 nucleotide sequence: TGTGCCAGCAGCATCGGGGGGCATTCACCCCTCCACTTT. This chain joins TRBV6-5 and TRBJ1-6, with D possibly being TRBD1 (6 bases). The CDR3 consists of 13 residues. V lost 6 bases and J lost 8, with 11 bases in between. CDR1 MNHEY and CDR2 SVGAGI come from the germline V gene.

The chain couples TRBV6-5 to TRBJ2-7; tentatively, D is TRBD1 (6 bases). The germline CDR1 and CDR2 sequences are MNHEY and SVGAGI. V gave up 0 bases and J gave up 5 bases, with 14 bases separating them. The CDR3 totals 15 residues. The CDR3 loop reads CASSYSGDIPNEQYF. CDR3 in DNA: TGTGCCAGCAGTTACTCGGGGGACATCCCTAACGAGCAGTACTTC.

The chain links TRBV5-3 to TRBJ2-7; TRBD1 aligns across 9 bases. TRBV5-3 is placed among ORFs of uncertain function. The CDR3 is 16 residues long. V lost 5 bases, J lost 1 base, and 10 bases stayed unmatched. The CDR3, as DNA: TGTGCCAGAAGACCTGGGGGGGACAGGGTATCCTACGAGCAGTACTTC. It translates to CARRPGGDRVSYEQYF.